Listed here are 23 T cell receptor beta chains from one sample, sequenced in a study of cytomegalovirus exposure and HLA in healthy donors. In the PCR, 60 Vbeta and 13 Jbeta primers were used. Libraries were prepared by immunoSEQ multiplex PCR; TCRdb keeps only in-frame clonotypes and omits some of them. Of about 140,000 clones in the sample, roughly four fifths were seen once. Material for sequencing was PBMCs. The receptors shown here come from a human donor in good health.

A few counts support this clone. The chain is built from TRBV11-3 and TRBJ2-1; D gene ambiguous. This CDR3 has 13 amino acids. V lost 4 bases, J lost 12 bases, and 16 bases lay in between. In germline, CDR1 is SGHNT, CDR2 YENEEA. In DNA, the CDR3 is TGTGCCAGCAGCTACGGAGCAGAAAAATGGCAGTTCTTC. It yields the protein CASSYGAEKWQFF.

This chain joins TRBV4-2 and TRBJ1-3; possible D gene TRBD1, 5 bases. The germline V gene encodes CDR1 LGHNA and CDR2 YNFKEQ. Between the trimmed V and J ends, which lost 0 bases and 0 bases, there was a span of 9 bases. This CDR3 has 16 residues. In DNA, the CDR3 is TGTGCCAGCAGCCAAGAGGGGGGGAGCTCTGGAAACACCATATATTTT. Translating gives CASSQEGGSSGNTIYF.

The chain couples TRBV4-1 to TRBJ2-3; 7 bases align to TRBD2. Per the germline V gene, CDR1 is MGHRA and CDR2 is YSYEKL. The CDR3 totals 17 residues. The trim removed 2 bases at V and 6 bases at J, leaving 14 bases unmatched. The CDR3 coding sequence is TGCGCCAGCAGCCAAAGGGAGGGAATGACGACAACGGATACGCAGTATTTT. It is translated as CASSQREGMTTTDTQYF.

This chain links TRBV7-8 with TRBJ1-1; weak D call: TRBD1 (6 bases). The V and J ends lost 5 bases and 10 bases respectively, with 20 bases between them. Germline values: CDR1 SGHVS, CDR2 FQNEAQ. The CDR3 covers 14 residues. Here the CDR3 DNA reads TGTGCCAGCAGCGCCACGACAGGTCCAGAGAGAGCTTTCTTT. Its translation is CASSATTGPERAFF.

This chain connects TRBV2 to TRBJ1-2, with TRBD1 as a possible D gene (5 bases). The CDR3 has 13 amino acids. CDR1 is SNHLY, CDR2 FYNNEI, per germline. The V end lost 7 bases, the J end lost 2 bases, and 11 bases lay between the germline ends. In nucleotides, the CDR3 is TGTGCCAGCACCGAGACAGAGAACTATGGCTACACCTTC. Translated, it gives CASTETENYGYTF.

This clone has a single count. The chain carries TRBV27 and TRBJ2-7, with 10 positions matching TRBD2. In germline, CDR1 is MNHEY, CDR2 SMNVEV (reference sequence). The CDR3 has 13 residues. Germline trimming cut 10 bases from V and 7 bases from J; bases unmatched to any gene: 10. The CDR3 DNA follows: TGTGCCACCCAGGGACTAGCGAAGAGGGAGCAGTACTTC. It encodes CATQGLAKREQYF.

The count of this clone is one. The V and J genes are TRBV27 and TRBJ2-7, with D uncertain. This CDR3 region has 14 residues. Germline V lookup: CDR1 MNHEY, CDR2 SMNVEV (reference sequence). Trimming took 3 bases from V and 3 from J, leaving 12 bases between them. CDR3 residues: CASSFNGEVYEQYF. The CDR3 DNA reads TGTGCCAGCAGTTTCAACGGCGAGGTCTACGAGCAGTACTTC.

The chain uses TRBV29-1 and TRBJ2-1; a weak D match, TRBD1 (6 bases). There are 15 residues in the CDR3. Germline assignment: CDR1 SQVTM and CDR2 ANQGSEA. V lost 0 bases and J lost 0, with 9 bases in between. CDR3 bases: TGCAGCGTTGAAGACAGGGGTCCCTCCTACAATGAGCAGTTCTTC. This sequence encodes CSVEDRGPSYNEQFF.

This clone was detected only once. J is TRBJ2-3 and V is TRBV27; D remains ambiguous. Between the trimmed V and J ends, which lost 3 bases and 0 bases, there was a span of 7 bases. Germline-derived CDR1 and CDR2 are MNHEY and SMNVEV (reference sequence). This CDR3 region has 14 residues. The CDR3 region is CASSFVSSTDTQYF. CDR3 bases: TGTGCCAGCAGTTTTGTATCGAGCACAGATACGCAGTATTTT.

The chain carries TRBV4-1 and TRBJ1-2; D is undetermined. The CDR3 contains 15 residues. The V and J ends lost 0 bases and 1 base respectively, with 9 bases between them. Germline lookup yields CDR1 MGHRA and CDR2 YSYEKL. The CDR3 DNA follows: TGCGCCAGCAGCCAAGAAACGGGTTTTAACTATGGCTACACCTTC. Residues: CASSQETGFNYGYTF.

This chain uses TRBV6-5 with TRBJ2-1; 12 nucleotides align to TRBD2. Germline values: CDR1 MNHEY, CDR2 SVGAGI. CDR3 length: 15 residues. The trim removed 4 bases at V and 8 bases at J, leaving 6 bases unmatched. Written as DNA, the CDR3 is TGTGCCAGCAGTTTGGGACTAGCGGGTTTTCATGAGCAGTTCTTC. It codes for CASSLGLAGFHEQFF.

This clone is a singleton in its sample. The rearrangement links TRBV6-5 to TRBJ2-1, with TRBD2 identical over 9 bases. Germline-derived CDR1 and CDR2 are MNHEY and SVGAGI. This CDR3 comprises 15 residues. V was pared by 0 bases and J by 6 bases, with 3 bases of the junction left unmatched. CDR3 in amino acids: CASSYSASGTNEQFF. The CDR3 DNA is TGTGCCAGCAGTTACTCGGCTAGCGGGACCAATGAGCAGTTCTTC.

CDR3 coding DNA: TGCGCCAGCAGCTTGGGGACAGTTAATTCACCCCTCCACTTT. As protein: CASSLGTVNSPLHF. This chain joins TRBV5-1 and TRBJ1-6; D perhaps matches TRBD1 (6 bases). This CDR3 region has 14 residues. Germline CDR1 SGHRS, CDR2 YFSETQ. The V end was cut by 0 bases, the J end by 6 bases, with 7 bases between.

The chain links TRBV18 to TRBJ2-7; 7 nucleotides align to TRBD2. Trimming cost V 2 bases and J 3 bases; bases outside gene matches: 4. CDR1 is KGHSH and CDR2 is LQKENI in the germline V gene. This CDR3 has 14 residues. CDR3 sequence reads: CASSPVGLIYEQYF. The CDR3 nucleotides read TGTGCCAGCTCACCAGTGGGACTAATCTACGAGCAGTACTTC. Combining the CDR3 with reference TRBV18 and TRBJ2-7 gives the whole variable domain NAGVMQNPRHLVRRRGQEARLRCSPMKGHSHVYWYRQLPEEGLKFMVYLQKENIIDESGMPKERFSAEFPKEGPSILRIQQVVRGDSAAYFCASSPVGLIYEQYFGPGTRLTVT.

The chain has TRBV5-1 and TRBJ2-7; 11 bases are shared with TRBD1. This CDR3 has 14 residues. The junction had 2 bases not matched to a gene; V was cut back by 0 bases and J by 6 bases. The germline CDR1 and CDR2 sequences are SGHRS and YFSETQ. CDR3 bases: TGCGCCAGCAGCTTGGTGGGACAGGGGGTCGAGCAGTACTTC. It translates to CASSLVGQGVEQYF.

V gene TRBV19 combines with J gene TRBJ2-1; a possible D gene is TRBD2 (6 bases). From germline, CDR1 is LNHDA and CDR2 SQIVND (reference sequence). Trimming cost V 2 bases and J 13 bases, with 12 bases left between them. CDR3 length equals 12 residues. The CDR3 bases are TGTGCCAGTAGTATACCCGGGAGAAATCAGTTCTTC. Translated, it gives CASSIPGRNQFF. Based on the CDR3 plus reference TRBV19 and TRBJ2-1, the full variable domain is DGGITQSPKYLFRKEGQNVTLSCEQNLNHDAMYWYRQDPGQGLRLIYYSQIVNDFQKGDIAEGYSVSREKKESFPLTVTSAQKNPTAFYLCASSIPGRNQFFGPGTRLTVL.

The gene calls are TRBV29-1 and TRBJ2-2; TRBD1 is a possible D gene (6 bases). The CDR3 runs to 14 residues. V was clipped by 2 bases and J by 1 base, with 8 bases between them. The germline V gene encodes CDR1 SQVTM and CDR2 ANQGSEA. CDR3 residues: CSVERGQNTGELFF. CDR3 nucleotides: TGCAGCGTTGAAAGGGGACAGAACACCGGGGAGCTGTTTTTT.

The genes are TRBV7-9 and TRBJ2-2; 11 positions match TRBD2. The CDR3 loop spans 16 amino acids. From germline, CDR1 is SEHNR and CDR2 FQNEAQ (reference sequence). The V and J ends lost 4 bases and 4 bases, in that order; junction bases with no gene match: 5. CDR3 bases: TGTGCCAGCAGCTCGTGGACTAGCGGGCTCACCGGGGAGCTGTTTTTT. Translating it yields CASSSWTSGLTGELFF.

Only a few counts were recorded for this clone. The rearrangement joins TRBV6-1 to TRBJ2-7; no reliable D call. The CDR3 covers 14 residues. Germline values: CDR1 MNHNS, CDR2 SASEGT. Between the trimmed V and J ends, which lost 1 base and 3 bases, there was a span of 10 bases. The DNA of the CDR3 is TGTGCCAGCAGTGAAGAATTGGGCTACTACGAGCAGTACTTC. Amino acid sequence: CASSEELGYYEQYF.

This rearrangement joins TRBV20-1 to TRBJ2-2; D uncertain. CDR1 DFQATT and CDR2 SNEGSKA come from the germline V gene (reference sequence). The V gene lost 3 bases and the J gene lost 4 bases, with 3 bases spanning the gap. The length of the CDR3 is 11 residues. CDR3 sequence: CSASGTGELFF. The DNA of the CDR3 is TGCAGTGCTAGCGGCACCGGGGAGCTGTTTTTT.

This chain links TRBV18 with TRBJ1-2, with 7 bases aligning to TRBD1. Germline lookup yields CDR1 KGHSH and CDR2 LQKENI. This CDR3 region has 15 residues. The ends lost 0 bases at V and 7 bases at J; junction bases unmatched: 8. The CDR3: CASSPPERDSGGYTF. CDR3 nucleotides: TGTGCCAGCTCACCACCGGAACGGGACAGTGGTGGCTACACCTTC.

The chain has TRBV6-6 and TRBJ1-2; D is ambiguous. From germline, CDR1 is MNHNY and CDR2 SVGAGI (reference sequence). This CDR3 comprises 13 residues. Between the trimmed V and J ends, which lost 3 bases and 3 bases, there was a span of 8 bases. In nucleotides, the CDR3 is TGTGCCAGCAGTTATGAGGGAGACTATGGCTACACCTTC. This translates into CASSYEGDYGYTF.

Written as DNA, the CDR3 is TGCAGCGTAGCCGCGGGTTTCGGCTACACCTTC. It encodes CSVAAGFGYTF. The rearrangement joins TRBV29-1 to TRBJ1-2, with D unclear. Germline V gene data show CDR1 as SQVTM and CDR2 as ANQGSEA. V was cut by 6 bases and J by 8 bases, with 13 bases left in between. The CDR3 contains 11 residues. Full variable domain (outside the CDR3, taken from reference TRBV29-1 and TRBJ1-2): SAVISQKPSRDICQRGTSLTIQCQVDSQVTMMFWYRQQPGQSLTLIATANQGSEATYESGFVIDKFPISRPNLTFSTLTVSNMSPEDSSIYLCSVAAGFGYTFGSGTRLTVV.